One and the same sample provided the 5 T cell receptor beta chains below, sequenced in a study of shared clonotypes between healthy human individuals. Measured with immunoSEQ multiplex PCR; TCRdb has only the in-frame clones, and not every one. The sample has some 300,000 clones, around 79% seen once. Sequencing was done on a sample of memory CD4+ T cells sorted from blood. Indicated subset: CD45RA-negative fraction. These receptors were obtained from a young man in good health.

The chain has TRBV29-1 and TRBJ2-1; D gene uncertain. The germline V and J ends were trimmed by 4 bases and 2 bases, with 12 bases remaining between them. The V gene's germline CDR1 is SQVTM and CDR2 ANQGSEA. There are 14 residues in the CDR3. CDR3 in amino acids: CSVGGAGTYNEQFF. The CDR3 region has the DNA TGCAGCGTTGGAGGAGCTGGCACCTACAATGAGCAGTTCTTC.

V is TRBV7-2 and J is TRBJ2-1; tentatively, D is TRBD2 (5 bases). This CDR3 region has 18 residues. CDR1 and CDR2 from the germline V gene are SGHTA and FQGNSA. V gave up 5 bases and J gave up 3 bases, with 23 bases separating them. The CDR3 DNA follows: TGTGCCAGCAGCCCCCCCGTTGTACGGGGAACGGACTACAATGAGCAGTTCTTC. Translated: CASSPPVVRGTDYNEQFF.

The rearrangement uses TRBV7-6 and TRBJ2-7; D is unclear. CDR3 length: 14 amino acids. Germline CDR1 SGHVS, CDR2 FNYEAQ. Trimming took 2 bases from V and 0 from J, leaving 8 bases between them. The CDR3 loop reads CASSLLGPSYEQYF. The CDR3 coding sequence is TGTGCCAGCAGCTTACTAGGGCCCTCCTACGAGCAGTACTTC. Using reference TRBV7-6 and TRBJ2-7 for the parts outside the CDR3, the full variable domain is GAGVSQSPRYKVTKRGQDVALRCDPISGHVSLYWYRQALGQGPEFLTYFNYEAQQDKSGLPNDRFSAERPEGSISTLTIQRTEQRDSAMYRCASSLLGPSYEQYFGPGTRLTVT.

V is TRBV5-1 and J is TRBJ2-1; no clear D gene. This CDR3 comprises 11 residues. Germline CDR1 reads SGHRS; CDR2 reads YFSETQ. V was trimmed by 6 bases and J by 7 bases, leaving 8 bases between them. In DNA form, the CDR3 reads TGCGCCAGCACCCTGTTGAATGAGCAGTTCTTC. Translated, it gives CASTLLNEQFF.

The chain couples TRBV15 to TRBJ2-2; tentatively, D is TRBD1 or TRBD2 (5 bases each). Per the germline V gene, CDR1 is LNHNV and CDR2 is YYDKDF (reference sequence). V lost 3 bases, J lost 5 bases, and 19 bases lay in between. The CDR3 length is 17 residues. CDR3 nucleotides: TGTGCCACCAGCAGGGAGTCCCGAGGGGAAAGGACCGGGGAGCTGTTTTTT. It translates to CATSRESRGERTGELFF.